Below are 10 T cell receptor beta chains sequenced from a single sample in a study of T cells in women clearing cervical HPV infection (dated by TCRdb to the late 2010s). The library was produced with the immunoSEQ multiplex PCR assay. TCRdb's version of the immuneACCESS table is confined to in-frame rearrangements and falls short of the full clone set. An unresolved V gene accounts for under half of the shortfall where checked; the remainder is of unknown origin. The table kept for this sample lists 9,000 to 15,000 clones. Of the sample, roughly 25% falls within the top ten clones. Sequences were obtained from blood buffy coat. The receptor source for this set is a woman between 18 and 69 years old with a cervical HPV16 infection that either progressed to CIN3+ or cleared (not recorded which).

Regarding this clone: The CDR3 extends 3 residues past the end of the read, so its final part is completed from the germline J gene. The V gene is TRBV7-9, the J gene TRBJ2-3; a weak D match, TRBD2 (5 bases). Germline CDR1 is SEHNR and CDR2 is FQNEAQ (reference sequence). The CDR3 is 14 amino acids. The V gene lost 5 bases and the J gene lost 6 bases, with 15 bases spanning the gap. The sequenced CDR3 bases are TGTGCCAGCAGCAACATACTAGTGCCCGATACG. Translating gives CASSNILVPDT. The full CDR3 sequence reads CASSNILVPDTQYF. The variable domain in full, completed from reference TRBV7-9 and TRBJ2-3, reads DTGVSQNPRHKITKRGQNVTFRCDPISEHNRLYWYRQTLGQGPEFLTYFQNEAQLEKSRLLSDRFSAERPKGSFSTLEIQRTEQGDSAMYLCASSNILVPDTQYFGPGTRLTVL.

To note about this clone: The read terminates 3 residues ahead of where the CDR3 ends, so the germline J gene completes it. The chain combines TRBV4-1 with TRBJ1-4; 9 nucleotides line up with TRBD1. The CDR3 consists of 16 residues. The germline CDR1 and CDR2 sequences are MGHRA and YSYEKL. The V and J ends lost 1 base and 6 bases, in that order; junction bases with no gene match: 6. CDR3 sequence: CASSQGVRTGDEKLFF. The covered CDR3 bases are TGCGCCAGCAGCCAAGGGGTCCGGACAGGGGATGAAAAA.

Note on this clone: The missing CDR3 end, 3 residues past where the read stops, is filled in from the germline J gene. The gene calls are TRBV18 and TRBJ2-6, with 7 positions matching TRBD1. With V trimmed by 3 bases and J by 0 bases, 5 bases remained unmatched. CDR1 KGHSH and CDR2 LQKENI come from the germline V gene. This CDR3 has 17 amino acids. The CDR3 bases that were read are TGTGCCAGCTCACCTGGACAGGTGGCCTCTGGGGCCAACGTC. Translation gives CASSPGQVASGANV. The whole CDR3 sequence reads CASSPGQVASGANVLTF.

In the case of this clone: The read is 3 residues too short to cover the CDR3 end, so that end is filled in from the germline J gene. The chain uses TRBV19 and TRBJ1-1; D is ambiguous. CDR3 length: 14 residues. Per germline, CDR1 LNHDA and CDR2 SQIVND (reference sequence). V lost 3 bases and J 1 base, leaving 9 bases between the germline ends. The CDR3 is CASSIPLPNTEAFF. The CDR3 DNA, read in part, is TGTGCCAGTAGTATCCCCCTCCCGAACACTGAA.

Comments on this clone: The read ends 3 residues before the CDR3 terminus; that terminus is restored from the germline J gene. The gene calls are TRBV30 and TRBJ2-1, with 8 bases matching TRBD1. In germline, CDR1 is GTSNPN, CDR2 SVGIG (reference sequence). The ends lost 4 bases at V and 9 bases at J; junction bases unmatched: 11. The length of the CDR3 is 14 residues. CDR3 sequence reads: CAWNRRQGTGEQFF. Incomplete CDR3 DNA: TGTGCCTGGAATAGGAGACAGGGGACGGGTGAG.

With respect to this clone: The sequence runs out 3 residues before the end of the CDR3; the remainder is reconstructed from the germline J gene. The chain is built from TRBV5-1 and TRBJ2-2; 8 bases are shared with TRBD1. This CDR3 spans 15 amino acids. V was clipped by 0 bases and J by 6 bases; unmatched bases: 4. The germline V gene has CDR1 SGHRS and CDR2 YFSETQ. The sequenced part of the CDR3 DNA is TGCGCCAGCAGCTTGGGGCGGACAGGGTCCGGGGAG. It encodes CASSLGRTGSGE. The complete CDR3 sequence is CASSLGRTGSGELFF.

Remarks on this clone: With the read ending 3 residues before the CDR3 end, the germline J gene is used to fill in that end. The chain links TRBV27 to TRBJ2-7, with TRBD1 identical over 11 bases. CDR1 is MNHEY and CDR2 is SMNVEV in the germline V gene (reference sequence). V lost 5 bases, J lost 5 bases, and 5 bases stayed unmatched. The CDR3 is made up of 14 amino acids. The covered CDR3 bases are TGTGCCAGCAGTCCCCGGGACAGGGGGAACGAG. Translation: CASSPRDRGNE. The complete CDR3 sequence is CASSPRDRGNEQYF.

As concerns this clone: The CDR3 end lies 3 residues beyond the end of the read and is filled in from the germline J gene. The rearrangement joins TRBV7-3 to TRBJ2-1; TRBD1 agrees at 7 bases. The CDR3 contains 16 residues. Germline V CDR1 and CDR2: SGHTA, FQGTGA. V trimming: 1 base; J trimming: 3 bases; junction bases outside the gene matches: 6. The sequenced CDR3 bases are TGTGCCAGCAGCTTAAGCGCTGGACAGGTCTACAATGAG. It specifies CASSLSAGQVYNE. The CDR3 reads in full as CASSLSAGQVYNEQFF.

In regard to this clone: The read ends 3 residues before the CDR3 terminus; that terminus is restored from the germline J gene. The rearrangement uses TRBV5-4 and TRBJ1-1; D remains ambiguous. There are 14 residues in the CDR3. From germline, CDR1 is SGHNT and CDR2 YYREEE (reference sequence). V was cut by 4 bases and J by 1 base, with 11 bases left in between. The chain's CDR3 is CASSPQVPNTEAFF. CDR3 DNA (partial): TGTGCCAGCAGCCCTCAGGTCCCGAACACTGAA.

In the case of this clone: The read gets to within 3 residues of the CDR3 end, and the germline J gene fills in the rest. J is TRBJ1-5 and V is TRBV7-9; unclear D gene. Looked up from germline, CDR1 is SEHNR and CDR2 is FQNEAQ (reference sequence). The CDR3 totals 12 residues. Trimming cost V 1 base and J 5 bases, with 3 bases left between them. The CDR3 DNA, read in part, is TGTGCCAGCAGCTTAGTAGATCAGCCC. As protein: CASSLVDQP. The full CDR3 reads CASSLVDQPQHF.